This T cell receptor beta chain originates from a study of response to subunit inactivated influenza vaccine. Broader study findings: It was the authors' suggestion that each seasonal influenza vaccination recruits few new T cells.

The germline CDR1 and CDR2 sequences are MNHEY and SVGEGT. The V end was cut by 2 bases, the J end by 4 bases, with 9 bases between. The CDR3 runs 14 residues. Of note for this clonotype: Antigen: not known.

Each CDR3 protein gets one entry after TCRdb re-called the RT-PCR reads with MiXCR. The repertoire holds 700,000 to 900,000 distinct CDR3 sequences, with around 21% as singletons. V usage is TRBV6-2 or TRBV6-3 and J usage is TRBJ2-4; D is ambiguous. The sequence derives from a man in his fifties or sixties who received an inactivated influenza vaccine. The starting material was PBMCs from blood, obtained 5 days after vaccination. The CDR3 region is CASSYTIGKNIQYF. CDR3 DNA sequence: TGTGCCAGCAGTTACACGATCGGGAAAAACATTCAGTACTTC.